The 25 T cell receptor beta chains in this list originate from one sample, sequenced in a study of early T cells in non-severe SARS-CoV-2 infection. TCRdb called the 5' RACE reads again in MiXCR, with one record for every CDR3 protein. The sample holds about 50,000 distinct CDR3 sequences; roughly 10% are singletons and the top ten take about 16%. Source material: whole blood. Receptors were obtained from an adult who was a healthcare worker with PCR-confirmed SARS-CoV-2 infection or an uninfected control (not recorded which).

The table lists this clonotype with a few counts. The rearrangement uses TRBV7-9 and TRBJ2-1; D is ambiguous. This CDR3 has 16 amino acids. Trimming took off 6 bases at V and 4 bases at J, with 19 bases between the two ends. CDR1 SEHNR and CDR2 FQNEAQ come from the germline V gene (reference sequence). CDR3 protein: CASSPKRRLAYNEQFF. The CDR3 nucleotides read TGTGCCAGCAGTCCAAAGAGACGGCTGGCATACAATGAGCAGTTCTTC.

In its sample, this clonotype was seen a few times. The chain couples TRBV23-1 to TRBJ1-5, with a possible D match to TRBD1 (5 bases). TRBV23-1 is placed among ORFs of uncertain function. This CDR3 is built from 16 residues. V was clipped by 6 bases and J by 1 base, with 16 bases between them. This chain's CDR3 is CASSPSGVGSNQPQHF. The CDR3 nucleotides read TGCGCCAGCAGCCCCTCGGGGGTCGGAAGCAATCAGCCCCAGCATTTT.

This clonotype was seen a single time. This chain uses TRBV3-1 with TRBJ1-2; tentative D call: TRBD1 (6 bases). The CDR3 is 14 residues long. The V end lost 4 bases, the J end lost 1 base, and 10 bases lay between the germline ends. The V gene's germline CDR1 is LGHDT and CDR2 YNNKEL (reference sequence). This CDR3 reads CASSPWGLNYGYTF. The DNA for the CDR3 is TGTGCCAGCAGCCCCTGGGGGCTTAACTATGGCTACACCTTC.

As regards this clonotype: An end of the junction differs from the germline gene, which may be a read error. The chain links TRBV28 to TRBJ2-1; 11 positions agree with TRBD2. Germline V CDR1 and CDR2: MDHEN, SYDVKM. The CDR3 totals 14 residues. The CDR3 sequence is CASSLGTSGNVQFF. In DNA form, the CDR3 reads TGTGCCAGCAGTTTAGGGACTAGCGGCAATGTGCAGTTCTTC.

This clonotype was seen at least ten times. Here the CDR3 DNA reads TGTGCCAGCAGGCCCAGAGGCGGGCGGAACACCGGGGAGCTGTTTTTT. This sequence encodes CASRPRGGRNTGELFF. The chain combines TRBV6-2 or TRBV6-3 with TRBJ2-2, with D possibly TRBD2 on 5 matching bases. This CDR3 region has 16 residues. V lost 6 bases to trimming and J lost 1 base, with 15 bases between them. Germline V gene lookup returns CDR1 MNHEY and CDR2 SVGEGT.

In this sample, this clonotype turned up a few times. V gene TRBV3-1 combines with J gene TRBJ2-1; D is unresolved. V lost 1 base and J 8 bases, leaving 3 bases between the germline ends. Germline assignment: CDR1 LGHDT and CDR2 YNNKEL (reference sequence). The CDR3 has 11 residues. The CDR3 DNA follows: TGTGCCAGCAGCCAAGGCCATGAGCAGTTCTTC. Encoded protein: CASSQGHEQFF.

This clonotype turned up a few times. This chain links TRBV12-3 or TRBV12-4 with TRBJ2-2; 10 nucleotides align to TRBD1. The CDR3 has 15 residues. V shed 6 bases and J 5 bases; nucleotides not matched to a gene: 6. CDR3 in DNA: TGTGCCAGCAGCCGGACAGGGGGGAGGACCGGGGAGCTGTTTTTT. Its protein is CASSRTGGRTGELFF.

There are many counts of this clonotype. The V and J genes are TRBV20-1 and TRBJ2-1; D tentatively fits TRBD1 or TRBD2 (5 bases each). V lost 2 bases to trimming and J lost 13 bases, with 18 bases between them. The CDR3 totals 13 residues. Germline lookup yields CDR1 DFQATT and CDR2 SNEGSKA (reference sequence). The CDR3 is CSARLLTGTSQFF. CDR3 nucleotides: TGCAGTGCTAGACTACTTACCGGGACCTCACAGTTCTTC.

This clonotype was observed many times. The V gene is TRBV6-5, the J gene TRBJ2-4; TRBD1 is a possible D gene (6 bases). The V end was cut by 2 bases, the J end by 2 bases, with 10 bases between. The CDR3 extends over 15 amino acids. The germline CDR1 and CDR2 sequences are MNHEY and SVGAGI. In nucleotides, the CDR3 is TGTGCCAGCAGTTACAATACAGGGACCAAAAACATTCAGTACTTC. It specifies CASSYNTGTKNIQYF.

This clonotype was counted at least ten times. The V gene is TRBV20-1, the J gene TRBJ2-1; 11 nucleotides line up with TRBD2. Germline loops: CDR1 DFQATT, CDR2 SNEGSKA (reference sequence). The V gene end was trimmed by 5 bases and the J gene end by 9 bases; junction bases not matched to a gene: 9. CDR3 length: 14 residues. CDR3 loop: CSADPLAGVREQFF. CDR3 nucleotides: TGCAGTGCTGACCCACTAGCGGGAGTTCGTGAGCAGTTCTTC.

This clonotype was seen at least ten times. The V and J genes are TRBV10-3 and TRBJ2-7, with 9 bases that match TRBD1. Germline V gene lookup returns CDR1 ENHRY and CDR2 SYGVKD. The V segment lost 0 bases and the J segment 4 bases; nucleotides outside the gene matches: 7. This CDR3 contains 16 residues. Here the CDR3 reads CAISESFGQGMYEQYF. In nucleotides, the CDR3 is TGTGCCATCAGTGAGTCGTTTGGACAGGGGATGTACGAGCAGTACTTC.

This clonotype was counted many times. This chain joins TRBV28 and TRBJ2-7; D assignment may be TRBD1 or TRBD2 (5 bases each). Germline V gene lookup returns CDR1 MDHEN and CDR2 SYDVKM. The CDR3 is 13 amino acids. V was clipped by 9 bases and J by 2 bases, with 14 bases between them. CDR3 nucleotides: TGTGCCAGTGCGCTGGGACCTACCTACGAGCAGTACTTC. It specifies CASALGPTYEQYF.

The rearrangement uses TRBV21-1 and TRBJ1-5; the DNA was not used to check the table's D call, TRBD1. TRBV21-1 is flagged as a pseudogene. This CDR3 comprises 16 residues. The CDR3 protein is CASSKGYRGTLRPQHF. As DNA, the CDR3 is TGTGCCAGCAGCAAAGGTTACAGGGGGACCTTGAGGCCCCAGCATTTT.

V gene TRBV19 combines with J gene TRBJ2-1; TRBD2 might be the D (6 bases). Trimming left V 7 bases short and J 4 bases short, with 11 bases between. The germline V gene has CDR1 LNHDA and CDR2 SQIVND (reference sequence). The CDR3 consists of 13 residues. The CDR3 DNA follows: TGTGCCAGTACGGGAGATTGGTACAATGAGCAGTTCTTC. It yields the protein CASTGDWYNEQFF.

This chain connects TRBV5-4 to TRBJ2-1; D is unresolved. Per germline, CDR1 SGHNT and CDR2 YYREEE (reference sequence). The CDR3 runs 12 residues. The V gene lost 2 bases and the J gene lost 6 bases, with 6 bases spanning the gap. The CDR3 DNA follows: TGTGCCAGCAGCTTCCTAGGCAATGAGCAGTTCTTC. It yields the protein CASSFLGNEQFF.

Ten or more counts support this clonotype. The CDR3 region has the DNA TGTGCCAGCAGCGCAGGGGAAGGACAGCCCCAGCATTTT. This sequence encodes CASSAGEGQPQHF. This chain connects TRBV6-4 to TRBJ1-5; tentative D call: TRBD1 (6 bases). In germline, CDR1 is MRHNA, CDR2 SNTAGT. The germline V and J ends were trimmed by 6 bases and 7 bases, with 13 bases remaining between them. This CDR3 contains 13 residues.

This chain uses TRBV27 with TRBJ2-1; no clear D. Trimming removed 6 bases from V and 5 bases from J, with 5 bases in between. Germline CDR1 is MNHEY and CDR2 is SMNVEV (reference sequence). The CDR3 runs 11 residues. CDR3 in amino acids: CASRPNNEQFF. The CDR3, as DNA: TGTGCCAGCAGACCAAACAATGAGCAGTTCTTC.

The chain links TRBV11-2 to TRBJ2-3; the D call may be TRBD1 or TRBD2 (5 bases each). V lost 7 bases and J lost 2, with 10 bases in between. The CDR3 extends over 13 amino acids. CDR1 SGHAT and CDR2 FQNNGV come from the germline V gene. The CDR3 spells CASKGPNTDTQYF. The CDR3 DNA follows: TGTGCCAGCAAGGGACCAAACACAGATACGCAGTATTTT.

The chain couples TRBV14 to TRBJ1-6; D remains unclear. This CDR3 region has 16 residues. V dropped 0 bases and J dropped 6 bases, with 12 bases sitting between them. Germline loops: CDR1 SGHDN, CDR2 FVKESK. CDR3 loop: CASSQDLAAINSPLHF. CDR3 coding DNA: TGTGCCAGCAGCCAAGATTTGGCAGCAATTAATTCACCCCTCCACTTT.

This clonotype came up many times. The V and J genes are TRBV20-1 and TRBJ2-2; maybe TRBD1 (7 bases). The CDR3 contains 14 residues. Per germline, CDR1 DFQATT and CDR2 SNEGSKA (reference sequence). Trimming left V 5 bases short and J 4 bases short, with 14 bases between. CDR3 sequence: CSARGTEITGELFF. The DNA of the CDR3 is TGCAGTGCTCGGGGGACAGAAATCACCGGGGAGCTGTTTTTT.

This clonotype was observed a handful of times. The rearrangement links TRBV6-1 to TRBJ2-1; D is possibly TRBD2 (5 bases). The CDR3 covers 15 residues. V lost 1 base and J lost 0, with 7 bases in between. Germline V lookup: CDR1 MNHNS, CDR2 SASEGT. CDR3 region: CASSEGSGSYNEQFF. The CDR3 region has the DNA TGTGCCAGCAGTGAAGGCAGCGGCTCCTACAATGAGCAGTTCTTC.

This sequence joins TRBV29-1 and TRBJ1-1; 7 bases align to TRBD1. Germline-derived CDR1 and CDR2 are SQVTM and ANQGSEA. V was pared by 7 bases and J by 5 bases, with 7 bases of the junction left unmatched. The CDR3 length is 12 residues. In DNA, the CDR3 is TGCAGCGCCTACCTGACAGGGACTGAAGCTTTCTTT. Its protein is CSAYLTGTEAFF.

In this sample, this clonotype turned up a few times. The chain uses TRBV6-2 or TRBV6-3 and TRBJ2-7, with D possibly being TRBD2 (6 bases). The CDR3 has 12 amino acids. The germline gives CDR1 MNHEY, CDR2 SVGEGT. Trimming shortened V by 8 bases and J by 2 bases, and 10 bases separated the two germline ends. The CDR3 spells CASGEVTYEQYF. In DNA form, the CDR3 reads TGTGCCAGCGGGGAGGTCACCTACGAGCAGTACTTC.

In this sample, this clonotype turned up a few times. V gene TRBV28 combines with J gene TRBJ2-1; no reliable D call. The V gene lost 3 bases and the J gene lost 5 bases, with 8 bases spanning the gap. The CDR3 consists of 13 residues. Per the germline V gene, CDR1 is MDHEN and CDR2 is SYDVKM. DNA of the CDR3: TGTGCCAGCAGTTTCCCGAGTAACAATGAGCAGTTCTTC. Its translation: CASSFPSNNEQFF. Full variable domain (remainder filled in from reference TRBV28 and TRBJ2-1): DVKVTQSSRYLVKRTGEKVFLECVQDMDHENMFWYRQDPGLGLRLIYFSYDVKMKEKGDIPEGYSVSREKKERFSLILESASTNQTSMYLCASSFPSNNEQFFGPGTRLTVL.

This clonotype was observed many times. This chain joins TRBV7-2 and TRBJ2-2, with D tentatively TRBD1 (5 bases). The CDR3 runs to 17 residues. V lost 2 bases to trimming and J lost 7 bases, with 20 bases between them. CDR1 is SGHTA, CDR2 FQGNSA, per germline. The CDR3 sequence is CASSLNGAPGYGGELFF. The CDR3 nucleotides are TGTGCCAGCAGCTTAAACGGTGCCCCAGGGTACGGCGGGGAGCTGTTTTTT.